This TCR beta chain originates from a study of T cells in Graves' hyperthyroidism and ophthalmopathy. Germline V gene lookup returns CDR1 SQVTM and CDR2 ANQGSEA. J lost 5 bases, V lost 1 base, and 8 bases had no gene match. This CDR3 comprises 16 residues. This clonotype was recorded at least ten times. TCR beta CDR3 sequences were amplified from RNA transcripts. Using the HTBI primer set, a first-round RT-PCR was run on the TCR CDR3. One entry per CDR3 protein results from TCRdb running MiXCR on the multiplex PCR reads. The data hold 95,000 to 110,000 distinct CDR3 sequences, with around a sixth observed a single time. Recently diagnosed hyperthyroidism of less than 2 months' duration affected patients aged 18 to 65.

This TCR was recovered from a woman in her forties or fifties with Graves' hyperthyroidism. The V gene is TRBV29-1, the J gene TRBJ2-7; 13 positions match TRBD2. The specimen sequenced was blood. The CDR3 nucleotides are TGCAGCGTTGAAGCTTGGGGGACTAGCGGGAAGAACGAGCAGTACTTC. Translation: CSVEAWGTSGKNEQYF.